The present TCR beta chain was sequenced within a study of cytomegalovirus exposure and HLA in healthy donors. The CDR3 is 14 residues long. CDR1 and CDR2 (germline): LNHDA, SQIVND (reference sequence). The junction had 6 bases not matched to a gene; V was cut back by 8 bases and J by 7 bases. Details on this clone: Antigen: not known.

PCR used 60 Vbeta primers and 13 Jbeta primers. The protocol was immunoSEQ multiplex PCR, while the TCRdb copy is restricted to in-frame clones and leaves out a portion. The sample comprises roughly 100,000 clones, less than 80% of which are singletons, and 3.8% rests with the top ten. Study conclusions and caveats: Later work found that TCR association rates differed between HLA loci; DRB1 had the most and HLA-C the fewest. Upon later analysis, HLA-associated TCR beta chains proved more clonally expanded than other, equally common chains.

This TCR was recovered from a man aged 30 to 45 in good health and CMV-seropositive. Sequenced input: PBMCs. The chain uses TRBV19 and TRBJ1-4, with 11 bases matching TRBD1. In DNA, the CDR3 is TGTGCCAGTTCGGACAGGGGGCTTCTTGAAAAACTGTTTTTT. It yields the protein CASSDRGLLEKLFF. Looking up the rest from reference TRBV19 and TRBJ1-4 gives the full variable domain: DGGITQSPKYLFRKEGQNVTLSCEQNLNHDAMYWYRQDPGQGLRLIYYSQIVNDFQKGDIAEGYSVSREKKESFPLTVTSAQKNPTAFYLCASSDRGLLEKLFFGSGTQLSVL.